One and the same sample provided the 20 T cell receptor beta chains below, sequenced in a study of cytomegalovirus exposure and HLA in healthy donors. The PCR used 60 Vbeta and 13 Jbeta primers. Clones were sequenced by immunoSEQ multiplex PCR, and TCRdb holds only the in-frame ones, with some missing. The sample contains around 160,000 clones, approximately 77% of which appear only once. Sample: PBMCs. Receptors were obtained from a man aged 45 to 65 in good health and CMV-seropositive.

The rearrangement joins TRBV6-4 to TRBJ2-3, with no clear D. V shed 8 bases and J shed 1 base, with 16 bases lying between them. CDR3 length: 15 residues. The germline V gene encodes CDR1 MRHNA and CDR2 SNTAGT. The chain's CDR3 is CASGPPRSRTDTQYF. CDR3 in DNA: TGTGCCAGCGGCCCCCCTAGATCCCGCACAGATACGCAGTATTTT.

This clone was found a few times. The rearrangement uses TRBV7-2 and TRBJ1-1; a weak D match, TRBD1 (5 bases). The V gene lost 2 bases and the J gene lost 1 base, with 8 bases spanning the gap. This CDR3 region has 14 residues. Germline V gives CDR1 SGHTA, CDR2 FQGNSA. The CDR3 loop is CASSLMTENTEAFF. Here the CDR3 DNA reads TGTGCCAGCAGCTTAATGACAGAGAACACTGAAGCTTTCTTT.

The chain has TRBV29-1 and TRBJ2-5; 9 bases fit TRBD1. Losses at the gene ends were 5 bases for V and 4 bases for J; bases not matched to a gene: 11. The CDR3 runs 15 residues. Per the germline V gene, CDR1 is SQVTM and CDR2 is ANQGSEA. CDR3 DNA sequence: TGCAGCGTTCGACAGGGGGGGGTGCCTCCAGAGACCCAGTACTTC. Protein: CSVRQGGVPPETQYF.

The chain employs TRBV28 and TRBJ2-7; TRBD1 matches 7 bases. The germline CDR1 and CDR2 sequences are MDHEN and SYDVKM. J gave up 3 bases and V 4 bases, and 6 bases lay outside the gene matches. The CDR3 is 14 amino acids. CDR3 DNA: TGTGCCAGCAGTTCCCGGGACAGCTACTACGAGCAGTACTTC. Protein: CASSSRDSYYEQYF.

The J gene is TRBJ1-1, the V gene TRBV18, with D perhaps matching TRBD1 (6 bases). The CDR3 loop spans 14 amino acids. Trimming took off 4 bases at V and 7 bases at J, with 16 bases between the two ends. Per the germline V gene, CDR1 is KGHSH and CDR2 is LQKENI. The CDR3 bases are TGTGCCAGCTCACGGACACAGGGATTTGTTGAAGCTTTCTTT. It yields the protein CASSRTQGFVEAFF.

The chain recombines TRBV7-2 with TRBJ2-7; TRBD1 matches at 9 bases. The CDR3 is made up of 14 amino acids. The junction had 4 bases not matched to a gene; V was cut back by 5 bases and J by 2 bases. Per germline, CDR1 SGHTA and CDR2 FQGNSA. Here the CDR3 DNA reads TGTGCCAGCAGCCCAGACAGGGGGGCCTACGAGCAGTACTTC. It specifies CASSPDRGAYEQYF. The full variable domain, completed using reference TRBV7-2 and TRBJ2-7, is GAGVSQSPSNKVTEKGKDVELRCDPISGHTALYWYRQSLGQGLEFLIYFQGNSAPDKSGLPSDRFSAERTGGSVSTLTIQRTQQEDSAVYLCASSPDRGAYEQYFGPGTRLTVT.

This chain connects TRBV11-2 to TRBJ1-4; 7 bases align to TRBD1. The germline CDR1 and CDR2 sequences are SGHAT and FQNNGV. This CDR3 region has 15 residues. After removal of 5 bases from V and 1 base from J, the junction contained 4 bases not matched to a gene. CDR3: CASSTGQETNEKLFF. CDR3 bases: TGTGCCAGCAGCACAGGACAGGAAACTAATGAAAAACTGTTTTTT.

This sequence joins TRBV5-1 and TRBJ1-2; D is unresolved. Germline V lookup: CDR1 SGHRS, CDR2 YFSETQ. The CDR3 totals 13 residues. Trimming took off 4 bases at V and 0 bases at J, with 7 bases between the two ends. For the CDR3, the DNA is TGCGCCAGCAGCGCCAGATCTAACTATGGCTACACCTTC. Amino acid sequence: CASSARSNYGYTF.

The DNA for the CDR3 is TGTGCCAGCAGGATCAGCGGGGAGCTGTTTTTT. As protein: CASRISGELFF. The chain employs TRBV2 and TRBJ2-2; no definite D call. Germline values: CDR1 SNHLY, CDR2 FYNNEI. CDR3 length: 11 amino acids. Trimming left V 6 bases short and J 7 bases short, with 6 bases between.

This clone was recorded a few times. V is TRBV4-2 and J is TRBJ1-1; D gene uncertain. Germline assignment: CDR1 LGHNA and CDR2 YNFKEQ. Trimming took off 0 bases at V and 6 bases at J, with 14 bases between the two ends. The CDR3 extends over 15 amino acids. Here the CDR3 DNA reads TGTGCCAGCAGCCAAGATTTCACAGTCTCCGCTGAAGCTTTCTTT. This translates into CASSQDFTVSAEAFF.

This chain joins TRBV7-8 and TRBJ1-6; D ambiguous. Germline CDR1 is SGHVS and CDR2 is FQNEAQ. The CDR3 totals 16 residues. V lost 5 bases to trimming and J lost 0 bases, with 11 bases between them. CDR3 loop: CASSREPSSYNSPLHF. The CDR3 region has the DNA TGTGCCAGCAGCCGGGAACCCAGCTCCTATAATTCACCCCTCCACTTT.

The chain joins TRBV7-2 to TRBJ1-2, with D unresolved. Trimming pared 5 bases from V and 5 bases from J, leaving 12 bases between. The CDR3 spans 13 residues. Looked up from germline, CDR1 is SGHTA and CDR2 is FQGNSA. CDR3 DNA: TGTGCCAGCAGCCCGACATCTGGTTATGGCTACACCTTC. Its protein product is CASSPTSGYGYTF.

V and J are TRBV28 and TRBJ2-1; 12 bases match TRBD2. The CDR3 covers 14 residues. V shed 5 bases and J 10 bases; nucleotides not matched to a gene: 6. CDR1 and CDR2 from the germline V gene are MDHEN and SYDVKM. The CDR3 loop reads CASSPSGGAWEQFF. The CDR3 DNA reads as TGTGCCAGCAGTCCTAGCGGGGGGGCATGGGAGCAGTTCTTC. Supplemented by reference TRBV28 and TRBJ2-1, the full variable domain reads DVKVTQSSRYLVKRTGEKVFLECVQDMDHENMFWYRQDPGLGLRLIYFSYDVKMKEKGDIPEGYSVSREKKERFSLILESASTNQTSMYLCASSPSGGAWEQFFGPGTRLTVL.

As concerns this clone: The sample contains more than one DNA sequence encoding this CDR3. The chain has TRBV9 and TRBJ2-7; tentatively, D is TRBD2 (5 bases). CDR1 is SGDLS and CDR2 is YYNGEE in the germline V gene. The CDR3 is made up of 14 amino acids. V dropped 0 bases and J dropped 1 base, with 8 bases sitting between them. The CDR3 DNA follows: TGTGCCAGCAGCGTAGGAGGGAGTTCCTACGAGCAGTACTTC. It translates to CASSVGGSSYEQYF. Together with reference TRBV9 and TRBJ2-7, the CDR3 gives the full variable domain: DSGVTQTPKHLITATGQRVTLRCSPRSGDLSVYWYQQSLDQGLQFLIQYYNGEERAKGNILERFSAQQFPDLHSELNLSSLELGDSALYFCASSVGGSSYEQYFGPGTRLTVT.

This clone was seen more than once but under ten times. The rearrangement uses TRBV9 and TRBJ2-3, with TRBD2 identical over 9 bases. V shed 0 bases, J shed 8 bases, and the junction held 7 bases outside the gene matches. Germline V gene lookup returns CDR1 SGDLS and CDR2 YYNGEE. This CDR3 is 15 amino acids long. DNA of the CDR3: TGTGCCAGCAGCGTAGGAAATAGCGGGGGAGGTACGCAGTATTTT. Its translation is CASSVGNSGGGTQYF.

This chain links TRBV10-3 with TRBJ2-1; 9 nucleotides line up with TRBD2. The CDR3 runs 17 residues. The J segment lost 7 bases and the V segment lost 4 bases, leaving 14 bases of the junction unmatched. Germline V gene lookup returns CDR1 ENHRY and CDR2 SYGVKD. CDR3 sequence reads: CAISAPAGGNVWNEQFF. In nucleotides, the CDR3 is TGTGCCATCAGTGCCCCAGCGGGGGGTAACGTGTGGAATGAGCAGTTCTTC.

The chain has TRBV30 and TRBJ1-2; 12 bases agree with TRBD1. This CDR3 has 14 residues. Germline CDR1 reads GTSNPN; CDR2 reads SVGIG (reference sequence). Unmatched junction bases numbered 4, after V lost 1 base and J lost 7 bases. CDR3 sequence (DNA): TGTGCCTGGAGTGGGGACAGGGGGCGTTCTGGCTACACCTTC. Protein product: CAWSGDRGRSGYTF.

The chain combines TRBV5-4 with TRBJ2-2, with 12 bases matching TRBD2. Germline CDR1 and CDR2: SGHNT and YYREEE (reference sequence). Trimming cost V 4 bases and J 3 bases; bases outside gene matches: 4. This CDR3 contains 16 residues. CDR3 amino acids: CASSDRTSGDTGELFF. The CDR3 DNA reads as TGTGCCAGCAGCGACCGGACTAGCGGGGACACCGGGGAGCTGTTTTTT. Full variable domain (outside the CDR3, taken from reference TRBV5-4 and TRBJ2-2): ETGVTQSPTHLIKTRGQQVTLRCSSQSGHNTVSWYQQALGQGPQFIFQYYREEENGRGNFPPRFSGLQFPNYSSELNVNALELDDSALYLCASSDRTSGDTGELFFGEGSRLTVL.

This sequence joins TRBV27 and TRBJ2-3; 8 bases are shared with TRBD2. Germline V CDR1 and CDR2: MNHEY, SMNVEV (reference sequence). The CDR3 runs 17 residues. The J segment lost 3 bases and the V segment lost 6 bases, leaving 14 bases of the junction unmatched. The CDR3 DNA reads TGTGCCAGCAGCCAACCCCCCGGGGGGGGGTATACAGATACGCAGTATTTT. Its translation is CASSQPPGGGYTDTQYF.

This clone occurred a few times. The chain's CDR3 is CASSRLAGNTDTQYF. The CDR3 region has the DNA TGTGCCAGTAGTAGACTAGCGGGGAACACAGATACGCAGTATTTT. V gene TRBV19 combines with J gene TRBJ2-3; TRBD2 aligns across 11 bases. The CDR3 length is 15 residues. CDR1 LNHDA and CDR2 SQIVND come from the germline V gene (reference sequence). Germline trimming cut 4 bases from V and 2 bases from J; bases unmatched to any gene: 2. The full variable domain, its missing parts supplied by reference TRBV19 and TRBJ2-3, is DGGITQSPKYLFRKEGQNVTLSCEQNLNHDAMYWYRQDPGQGLRLIYYSQIVNDFQKGDIAEGYSVSREKKESFPLTVTSAQKNPTAFYLCASSRLAGNTDTQYFGPGTRLTVL.